These T cell receptor beta chains were read from a single sample in a study of T cell changes during pregnancy in multiple sclerosis. Some clones are missing from TCRdb's copy, which holds only in-frame ones; the method was immunoSEQ multiplex PCR. The table includes some 97,000 clones, around 93% detected once. Source: peripheral blood, taken before pregnancy. These receptors were collected from a female donor with multiple sclerosis, enrolled in a pregnancy study. Both conserved end residues are part of each CDR3. The D gene is left open where the match is weak. Part of the rows lack a size; the others show once, few, many or a class for expanded clones.

J | D | V | size | DNA | CDR3
TRBJ2-1 | TRBD2 | TRBV5-8 | - | TGTGCCAGCAGCTTGGGAATAGCGGGGGTAAATGAGCAGTTCTTC | CASSLGIAGVNEQFF
TRBJ2-7 | - | TRBV4-2 | - | TGTGCCAGCAGCCAAGGTGCTGGCCTTAGGCGGGAGCAGTACTTC | CASSQGAGLRREQYF
TRBJ2-2 | TRBD1 | TRBV7-9 | - | TGTGCCAGCAGCTCGAAGACAGGGTTTGAGGTCACCGGGGAGCTGTTTTTT | CASSSKTGFEVTGELFF
TRBJ2-1 | TRBD2 | TRBV4-3 | - | TGCGCCAGCAGCCAAGATCCCGGCGGGAGGGCCTACAATGAGCAGTTCTTC | CASSQDPGGRAYNEQFF
TRBJ2-7 | TRBD2 | TRBV30 | - | TGTGCCGGGACTAGCGGGACCTACGAGCAGTACTTC | CAGTSGTYEQYF
TRBJ2-5 | TRBD2 | TRBV18 | - | TGTGCCAGCTCACCGACTAGCGGGCTGCAAGAGACCCAGTACTTC | CASSPTSGLQETQYF
TRBJ2-7 | TRBD2 | TRBV7-8 | - | TGTGCCAGCAGCCCTGGCTTAGCGGGAGGACATGAGCAGTACTTC | CASSPGLAGGHEQYF
TRBJ2-1 | - | TRBV10-3 | once | TGTGCCATCAGTGAGTCGTCCGGTTCCAGCGGATACTACAATGAGCAGTTCTTC | CAISESSGSSGYYNEQFF
TRBJ2-5 | - | TRBV6-6 | - | TGTGCCAGCAGGGGTAGCGGCCAAGAGACCCAGTACTTC | CASRGSGQETQYF
TRBJ1-3 | - | TRBV5-4 | - | TGTGCCAGCAGCTTCGGGGGTCCCGGAAACACCATATATTTT | CASSFGGPGNTIYF
TRBJ2-3 | - | TRBV5-1 | - | TGCGCCAGCAGCTTGGGCTACGGGGGCACAGATACGCAGTATTTT | CASSLGYGGTDTQYF
TRBJ2-3 | TRBD2 | TRBV13 | - | TGTGCCAGCAGCTTAGGAGCGGGAGGGACAGATACGCAGTATTTT | CASSLGAGGTDTQYF
TRBJ2-3 | - | TRBV25-1 | - | TGTGCCAGCAGCGTTACACGAGATACGCAGTATTTT | CASSVTRDTQYF
TRBJ2-1 | TRBD1 | TRBV6-6 | once | TGTGCCAGCAGCGCCCTGGCAGGGGGAGTGAATGAGCAGTTCTTC | CASSALAGGVNEQFF
TRBJ1-1 | - | TRBV9 | - | TGTGCCAGCAGCGGCCAGGGGAGGAACACTGAAGCTTTCTTT | CASSGQGRNTEAFF
TRBJ1-5 | TRBD1 | TRBV28 | once | TGTGCCAGCAGGATGACAGGGGTCAGCAATCAGCCCCAGCATTTT | CASRMTGVSNQPQHF
TRBJ2-3 | TRBD2 | TRBV12-5 | - | TGTGCTAGTGGTTTGGTAGTACGACTAGCGGGAGATACGCAGTATTTT | CASGLVVRLAGDTQYF
TRBJ2-1 | TRBD2 | TRBV5-8 | - | TGTGCCAGCAGCTTGGAGCTAGCGGGAGTTAATGAGCAGTTCTTC | CASSLELAGVNEQFF
TRBJ1-4 | - | TRBV7-9 | - | TGTGCCAGCAGCTTAGAGGGGGGAGGGAGTACAACTAATGAAAAACTGTTTTTT | CASSLEGGGSTTNEKLFF
TRBJ2-3 | TRBD2 | TRBV11-3 | - | TGTGCCAGCAGCCCGGGACTAGCGGGGGATGATACGCAGTATTTT | CASSPGLAGDDTQYF
TRBJ1-5 | TRBD1 | TRBV30 | once | TGTGCCTGGGGACAGGGAAATCAGCCCCAGCATTTT | CAWGQGNQPQHF